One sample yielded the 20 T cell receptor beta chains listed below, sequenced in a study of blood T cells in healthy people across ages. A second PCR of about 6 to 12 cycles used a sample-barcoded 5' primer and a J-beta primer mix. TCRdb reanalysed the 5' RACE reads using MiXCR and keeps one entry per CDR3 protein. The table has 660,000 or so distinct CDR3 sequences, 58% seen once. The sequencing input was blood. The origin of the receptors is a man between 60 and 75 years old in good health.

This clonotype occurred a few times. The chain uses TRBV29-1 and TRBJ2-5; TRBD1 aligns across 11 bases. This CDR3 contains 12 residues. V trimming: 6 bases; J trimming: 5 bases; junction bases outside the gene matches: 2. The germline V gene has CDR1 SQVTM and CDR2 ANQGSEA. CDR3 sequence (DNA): TGCAGCGTAAGGGACAGGGGGGAGACCCAGTACTTC. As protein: CSVRDRGETQYF.

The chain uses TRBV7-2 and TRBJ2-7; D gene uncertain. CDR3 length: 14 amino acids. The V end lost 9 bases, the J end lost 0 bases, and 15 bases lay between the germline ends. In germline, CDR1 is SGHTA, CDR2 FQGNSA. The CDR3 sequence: CASNPDVSSYEQYF. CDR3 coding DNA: TGTGCCAGTAACCCCGACGTGAGCTCCTACGAGCAGTACTTC. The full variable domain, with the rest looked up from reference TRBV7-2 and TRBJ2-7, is GAGVSQSPSNKVTEKGKDVELRCDPISGHTALYWYRQSLGQGLEFLIYFQGNSAPDKSGLPSDRFSAERTGGSVSTLTIQRTQQEDSAVYLCASNPDVSSYEQYFGPGTRLTVT.

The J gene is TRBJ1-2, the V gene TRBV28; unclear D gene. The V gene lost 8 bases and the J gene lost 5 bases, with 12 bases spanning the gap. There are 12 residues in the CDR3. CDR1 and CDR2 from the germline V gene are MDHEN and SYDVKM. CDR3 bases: TGTGCCAGCGCGGCTTCTTGGTATGGCTACACCTTC. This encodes CASAASWYGYTF.

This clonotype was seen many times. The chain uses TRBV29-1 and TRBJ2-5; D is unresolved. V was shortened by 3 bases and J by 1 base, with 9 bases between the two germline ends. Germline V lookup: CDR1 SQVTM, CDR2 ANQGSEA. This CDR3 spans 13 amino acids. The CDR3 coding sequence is TGCAGCGTTGAGGGTCAGATCCAAGAGACCCAGTACTTC. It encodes CSVEGQIQETQYF.

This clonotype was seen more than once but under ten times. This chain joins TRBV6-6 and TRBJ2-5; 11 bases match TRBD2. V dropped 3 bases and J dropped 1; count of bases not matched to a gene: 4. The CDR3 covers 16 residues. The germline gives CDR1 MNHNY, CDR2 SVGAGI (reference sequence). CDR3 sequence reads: CASSYPTSGGQETQYF. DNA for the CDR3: TGTGCCAGCAGTTATCCCACTAGCGGGGGCCAAGAGACCCAGTACTTC.

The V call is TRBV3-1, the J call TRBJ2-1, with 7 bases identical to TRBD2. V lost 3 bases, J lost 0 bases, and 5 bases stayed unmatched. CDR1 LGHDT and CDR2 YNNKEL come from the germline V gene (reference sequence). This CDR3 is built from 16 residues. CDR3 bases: TGTGCCAGCAGCCAGCTCCGCGGGGGCTCCTACAATGAGCAGTTCTTC. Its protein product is CASSQLRGGSYNEQFF.

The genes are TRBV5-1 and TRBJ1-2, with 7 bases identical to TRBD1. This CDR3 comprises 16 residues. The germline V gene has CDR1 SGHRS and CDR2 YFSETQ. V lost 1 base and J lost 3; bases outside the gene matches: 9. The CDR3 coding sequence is TGCGCCAGCAGCTTGTCCCCTGGGGACAGCTACTATGGCTACACCTTC. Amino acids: CASSLSPGDSYYGYTF. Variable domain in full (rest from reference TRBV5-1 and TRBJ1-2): KAGVTQTPRYLIKTRGQQVTLSCSPISGHRSVSWYQQTPGQGLQFLFEYFSETQRNKGNFPGRFSGRQFSNSRSEMNVSTLELGDSALYLCASSLSPGDSYYGYTFGSGTRLTVV.

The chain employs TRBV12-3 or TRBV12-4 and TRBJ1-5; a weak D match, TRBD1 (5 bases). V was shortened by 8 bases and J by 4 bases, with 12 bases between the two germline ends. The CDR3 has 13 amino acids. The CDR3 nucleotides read TGTGCCAGCGGACCGACAGCGAATCAGCCCCAGCATTTT. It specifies CASGPTANQPQHF.

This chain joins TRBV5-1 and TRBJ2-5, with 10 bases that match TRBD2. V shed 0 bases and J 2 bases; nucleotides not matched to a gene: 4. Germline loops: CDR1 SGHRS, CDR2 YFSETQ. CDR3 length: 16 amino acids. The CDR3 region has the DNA TGCGCCAGCAGCTTGGGGCCTAGCGGGGGTCAAGAGACCCAGTACTTC. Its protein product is CASSLGPSGGQETQYF. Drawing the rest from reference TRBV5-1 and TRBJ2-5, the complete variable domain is KAGVTQTPRYLIKTRGQQVTLSCSPISGHRSVSWYQQTPGQGLQFLFEYFSETQRNKGNFPGRFSGRQFSNSRSEMNVSTLELGDSALYLCASSLGPSGGQETQYFGPGTRLLVL.

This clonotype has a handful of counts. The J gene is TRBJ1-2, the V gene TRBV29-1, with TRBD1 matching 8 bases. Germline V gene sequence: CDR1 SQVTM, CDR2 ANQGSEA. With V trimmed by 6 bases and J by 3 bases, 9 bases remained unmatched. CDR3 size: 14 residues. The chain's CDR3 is CSVPSDRGDYGYTF. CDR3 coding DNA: TGCAGCGTCCCCAGCGACAGGGGCGACTATGGCTACACCTTC.

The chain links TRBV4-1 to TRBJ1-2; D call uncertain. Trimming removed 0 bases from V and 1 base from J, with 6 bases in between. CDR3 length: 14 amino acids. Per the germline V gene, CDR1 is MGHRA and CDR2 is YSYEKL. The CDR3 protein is CASSQEYLNYGYTF. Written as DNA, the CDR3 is TGCGCCAGCAGCCAAGAATACCTTAACTATGGCTACACCTTC.

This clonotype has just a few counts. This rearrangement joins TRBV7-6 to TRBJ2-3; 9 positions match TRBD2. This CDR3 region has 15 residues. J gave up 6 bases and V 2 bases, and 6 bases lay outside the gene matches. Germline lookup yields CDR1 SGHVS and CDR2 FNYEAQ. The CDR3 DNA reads TGTGCCAGCAGCTTATTTAGCGGGAGCTCGGATACGCAGTATTTT. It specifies CASSLFSGSSDTQYF.

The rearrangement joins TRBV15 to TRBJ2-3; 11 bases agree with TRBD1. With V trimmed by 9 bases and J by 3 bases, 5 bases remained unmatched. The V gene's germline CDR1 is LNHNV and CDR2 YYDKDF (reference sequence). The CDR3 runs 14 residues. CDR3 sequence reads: CATTRDRGTDTQYF. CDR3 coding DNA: TGTGCCACTACGCGGGACAGGGGGACAGATACGCAGTATTTT.

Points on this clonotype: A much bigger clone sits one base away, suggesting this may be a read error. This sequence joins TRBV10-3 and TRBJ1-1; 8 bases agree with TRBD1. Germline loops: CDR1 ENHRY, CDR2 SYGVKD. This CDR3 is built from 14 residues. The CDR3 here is CTAYRDRRNTEAFF. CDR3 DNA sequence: TGTACCGCCTACCGGGACAGGAGAAACACTGAAGCTTTCTTT.

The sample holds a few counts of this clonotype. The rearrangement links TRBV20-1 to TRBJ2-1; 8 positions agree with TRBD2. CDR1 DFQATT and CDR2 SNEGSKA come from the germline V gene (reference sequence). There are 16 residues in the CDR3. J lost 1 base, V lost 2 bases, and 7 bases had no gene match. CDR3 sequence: CSARLVAGRSYNEQFF. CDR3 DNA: TGCAGTGCTAGATTGGTAGCGGGGAGATCCTACAATGAGCAGTTCTTC.

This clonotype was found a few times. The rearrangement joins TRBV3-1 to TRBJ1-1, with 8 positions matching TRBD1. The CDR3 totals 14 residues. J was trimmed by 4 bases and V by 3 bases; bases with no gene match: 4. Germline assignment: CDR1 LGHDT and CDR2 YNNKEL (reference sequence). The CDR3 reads CASSQGQDFTEAFF. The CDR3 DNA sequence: TGTGCCAGCAGCCAGGGACAGGATTTCACTGAAGCTTTCTTT.

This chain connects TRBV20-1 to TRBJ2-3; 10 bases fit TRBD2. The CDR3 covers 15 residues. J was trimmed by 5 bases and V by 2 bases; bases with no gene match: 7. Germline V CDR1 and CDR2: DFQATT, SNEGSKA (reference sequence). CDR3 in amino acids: CSARTSGAWRDTQYF. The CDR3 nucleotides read TGCAGTGCTAGAACTAGCGGGGCGTGGAGAGATACGCAGTATTTT.

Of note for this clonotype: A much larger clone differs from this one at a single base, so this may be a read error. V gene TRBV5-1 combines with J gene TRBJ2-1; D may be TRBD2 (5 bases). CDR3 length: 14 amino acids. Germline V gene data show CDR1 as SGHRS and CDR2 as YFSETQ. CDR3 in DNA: TGCGCCGGCAGCATGGACGGGACCTACAATGAGCAGTTCTTC. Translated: CAGSMDGTYNEQFF.

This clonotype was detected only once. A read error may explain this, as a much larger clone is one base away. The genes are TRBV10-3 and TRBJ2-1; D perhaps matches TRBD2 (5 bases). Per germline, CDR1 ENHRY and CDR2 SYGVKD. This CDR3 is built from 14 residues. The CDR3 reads CAGGSSGSYNGQFF. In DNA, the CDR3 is TGTGCCGGAGGTTCCAGCGGTTCCTACAATGGGCAGTTCTTC.

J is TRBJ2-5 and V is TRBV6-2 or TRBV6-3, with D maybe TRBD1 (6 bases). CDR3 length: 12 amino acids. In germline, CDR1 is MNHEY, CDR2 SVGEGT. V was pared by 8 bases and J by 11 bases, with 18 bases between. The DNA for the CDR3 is TGTGCCAGCGGATCTACAGGGTGTGAGCAGTACTTC. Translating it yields CASGSTGCEQYF.